This entry describes one TCR beta chain. The method was immunoSEQ multiplex PCR; TCRdb's version includes in-frame clones alone and lacks a portion of them. The table shows just over 70,000 clones, with 70% to 75% occurring only once. Trimming at V came to 3 bases and at J to 8 bases, leaving 4 bases not matched to a gene. CDR1 SGHDT and CDR2 YYEEEE come from the germline V gene. This CDR3 has 15 amino acids. This sample stems from a study of blood T cell repertoires in COVID-19. Study-level background: Nucleic acid was either cDNA or gDNA, and it came from T cells, B-cell-depleted T cells, or PBMCs.

This rearrangement joins TRBV5-6 to TRBJ2-1; 14 nucleotides align to TRBD2. Sequencing used peripheral blood. The TCR originated in a woman in her seventies with acute or convalescent COVID-19. This CDR3 reads CASSSGLAGEYEQFF. CDR3 sequence (DNA): TGTGCCAGCAGCTCGGGACTAGCGGGAGAGTATGAGCAGTTCTTC.